The T cell receptor beta chain under discussion was sequenced for a study of blood T cell repertoires in COVID-19. Study processing details: Nucleated cell number was recorded as an estimate derived from reference gene primer amplification. Sequenced by immunoSEQ multiplex PCR; TCRdb stores in-frame clones only, minus some. V and J calls and clone size come straight from that table; D and trimming were deduced from the DNA. Of 200,000 to 250,000 clones in the sample, roughly 88% were seen once. The participants were between roughly 18 and 89 years old and came from about two dozen US areas. V lost 3 bases and J 6 bases, leaving 15 bases between the germline ends. Per the germline V gene, CDR1 is LNHDA and CDR2 is SQIVND (reference sequence). This CDR3 is built from 15 residues.

The genes are TRBV19 and TRBJ1-5, with TRBD1 as a possible D gene (5 bases). The receptor comes from a woman aged 25 to 39 who had been exposed to COVID-19. Sequenced input: PBMCs or T cells enriched from blood (not recorded which). The CDR3 spells CASSIGQGSGQPQHF. The DNA of the CDR3 is TGTGCCAGTAGTATCGGGCAGGGCTCTGGTCAGCCCCAGCATTTT.